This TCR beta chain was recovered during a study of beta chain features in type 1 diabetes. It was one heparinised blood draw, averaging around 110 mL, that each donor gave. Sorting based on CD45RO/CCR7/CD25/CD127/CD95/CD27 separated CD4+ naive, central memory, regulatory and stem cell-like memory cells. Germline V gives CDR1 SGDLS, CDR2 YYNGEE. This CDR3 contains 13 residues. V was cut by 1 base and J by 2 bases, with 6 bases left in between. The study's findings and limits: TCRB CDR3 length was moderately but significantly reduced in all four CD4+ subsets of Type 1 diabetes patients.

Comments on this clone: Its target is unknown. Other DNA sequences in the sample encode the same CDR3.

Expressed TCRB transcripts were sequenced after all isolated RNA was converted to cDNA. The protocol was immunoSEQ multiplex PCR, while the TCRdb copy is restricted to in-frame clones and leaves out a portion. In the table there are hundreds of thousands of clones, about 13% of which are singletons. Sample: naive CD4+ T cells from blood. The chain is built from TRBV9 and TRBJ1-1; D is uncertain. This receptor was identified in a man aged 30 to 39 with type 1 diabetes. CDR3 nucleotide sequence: TGTGCCAGCAGCGTAACGGGAAACACTGAAGCTTTCTTT. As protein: CASSVTGNTEAFF.